The 24 T cell receptor beta chains reported below all come from one sample, sequenced in a study of blood T cell repertoires in COVID-19 (dated by TCRdb to 2018 to 2021). The library came from the immunoSEQ multiplex PCR assay. Drawn from immuneACCESS, this table holds only the in-frame rearrangements with V and J called that TCRdb kept. Clones are partly lost; checked studies trace under half to an unresolved V gene and leave the rest unexplained. The sample data list roughly 190,000 clones, and approximately 86% of these were observed just once. Together, the top ten hold roughly 7% of the sample. The sample comprised peripheral blood. The receptors were gathered from a woman of 80 years or more in a cohort sampled during active or convalescent COVID-19.

The J gene is TRBJ1-3, the V gene TRBV28, with D unresolved. Germline V gene data show CDR1 as MDHEN and CDR2 as SYDVKM. This CDR3 has 16 residues. V lost 5 bases, J lost 0 bases, and 14 bases lay in between. CDR3 residues: CASSLQTLNSGNTIYF. CDR3 bases: TGTGCCAGCAGTCTTCAGACTTTAAACTCTGGAAACACCATATATTTT.

The V call is TRBV19, the J call TRBJ2-2; no definite D call. The CDR3 loop spans 15 amino acids. Germline loops: CDR1 LNHDA, CDR2 SQIVND (reference sequence). V was cut by 1 base and J by 3 bases, with 9 bases left in between. CDR3: CASSIGRGYTGELFF. In DNA, the CDR3 is TGTGCCAGTAGTATAGGTAGAGGATACACCGGGGAGCTGTTTTTT. Looking up the rest from reference TRBV19 and TRBJ2-2 gives the full variable domain: DGGITQSPKYLFRKEGQNVTLSCEQNLNHDAMYWYRQDPGQGLRLIYYSQIVNDFQKGDIAEGYSVSREKKESFPLTVTSAQKNPTAFYLCASSIGRGYTGELFFGEGSRLTVL.

This sequence joins TRBV2 and TRBJ2-7; D possibly corresponds to TRBD2 (5 bases). The V gene's germline CDR1 is SNHLY and CDR2 FYNNEI. This CDR3 is built from 13 residues. Trimming left V 0 bases short and J 7 bases short, with 10 bases between. The CDR3 loop is CASSEARGREQYF. CDR3 nucleotides: TGTGCCAGCAGTGAAGCGAGAGGGCGGGAGCAGTACTTC.

The rearrangement links TRBV28 to TRBJ2-3, with 7 bases identical to TRBD2. The CDR3 consists of 12 residues. Germline V gene data show CDR1 as MDHEN and CDR2 as SYDVKM. The V segment lost 5 bases and the J segment 11 bases; nucleotides outside the gene matches: 7. CDR3 sequence: CASSPYREGQYF. CDR3 sequence (DNA): TGTGCCAGCAGTCCTTATAGGGAGGGGCAGTATTTT.

The chain links TRBV3-1 (or the pseudogene TRBV3-2) to TRBJ1-2, with D perhaps TRBD1 (5 bases). There are 12 residues in the CDR3. Germline lookup yields CDR1 LGHDT and CDR2 YNNKEL (reference sequence). Trimming took 1 base from V and 7 from J, leaving 7 bases between them. The CDR3 protein is CASSQGTTGYTF. DNA for the CDR3: TGTGCCAGCAGCCAAGGGACAACTGGCTACACCTTC.

The sample holds a few counts of this clone. The chain uses TRBV7-2 and TRBJ1-2, with TRBD1 identical over 9 bases. This CDR3 comprises 15 residues. V dropped 5 bases and J dropped 1; count of bases not matched to a gene: 5. Germline V gene lookup returns CDR1 SGHTA and CDR2 FQGNSA. This CDR3 reads CASSPQGARNYGYTF. For the CDR3, the DNA is TGTGCCAGCAGCCCACAGGGGGCGCGTAACTATGGCTACACCTTC.

This chain's CDR3 is CASMRQGGEKLFF. CDR3 DNA sequence: TGTGCCAGTATGAGACAGGGGGGTGAAAAACTGTTTTTT. This chain connects TRBV19 to TRBJ1-4; 9 nucleotides agree with TRBD1. Germline V CDR1 and CDR2: LNHDA, SQIVND (reference sequence). This CDR3 has 13 residues. V gave up 7 bases and J gave up 7 bases; unmatched junction bases: 4.

This rearrangement joins TRBV5-1 to TRBJ1-1; no definite D call. The germline CDR1 and CDR2 sequences are SGHRS and YFSETQ. Deletions cut 0 bases from V and 0 bases from J, with 6 bases between. CDR3 length equals 14 residues. The CDR3 loop is CASSLAAVNTEAFF. The CDR3 nucleotides read TGCGCCAGCAGCTTGGCCGCGGTGAACACTGAAGCTTTCTTT.

The chain couples TRBV27 to TRBJ2-7; D may be TRBD1 (5 bases). Germline V gene sequence: CDR1 MNHEY, CDR2 SMNVEV (reference sequence). CDR3 length equals 15 residues. The ends were cut back, 7 bases at V and 0 bases at J, with 16 bases in the middle. The CDR3 here is CASKITGWSSYEQYV. CDR3 coding DNA: TGTGCCAGCAAGATTACAGGTTGGAGCTCCTACGAGCAGTACGTC.

The chain is built from TRBV7-9 and TRBJ2-4; 8 bases agree with TRBD1. Per germline, CDR1 SEHNR and CDR2 FQNEAQ (reference sequence). There are 13 residues in the CDR3. J lost 8 bases, V lost 6 bases, and 6 bases had no gene match. The chain's CDR3 is CASRRTGTDIQYF. The DNA for the CDR3 is TGTGCCAGCAGACGGACAGGGACGGACATTCAGTACTTC.

V gene TRBV7-2 combines with J gene TRBJ1-3; D call uncertain. The CDR3 totals 13 residues. CDR1 is SGHTA, CDR2 FQGNSA, per germline. V was shortened by 4 bases and J by 8 bases, with 12 bases between the two germline ends. CDR3 amino acids: CASSSLYGDTIYF. DNA of the CDR3: TGTGCCAGCAGCTCACTATACGGGGACACCATATATTTT.

The J gene is TRBJ1-1, the V gene TRBV25-1; no firm D call. From germline, CDR1 is MGHDK and CDR2 SYGVNS. Trimming left V 7 bases short and J 7 bases short, with 19 bases between. There are 14 residues in the CDR3. CDR3 sequence reads: CASTAAAYSSEAFF. In DNA form, the CDR3 reads TGTGCCAGCACCGCAGCGGCCTACTCGAGTGAAGCTTTCTTT.

The genes are TRBV2 and TRBJ2-7; D is perhaps TRBD2 (6 bases). The ends were cut back, 1 base at V and 3 bases at J, with 22 bases in the middle. The CDR3 runs 18 residues. CDR1 is SNHLY and CDR2 is FYNNEI in the germline V gene. Written as DNA, the CDR3 is TGTGCCAGCAGTGAAGAGTTCTCCCTTTCGACTAGATTCTACGAGCAGTACGTC. Its protein is CASSEEFSLSTRFYEQYV.

The chain recombines TRBV11-3 with TRBJ2-3; unclear D gene. Per the germline V gene, CDR1 is SGHNT and CDR2 is YENEEA. This CDR3 has 16 amino acids. V was trimmed by 5 bases and J by 2 bases, leaving 17 bases between them. The CDR3: CASSTFGRQDTDTQYF. CDR3 coding DNA: TGTGCCAGCAGCACATTCGGTCGCCAGGACACAGATACGCAGTATTTT.

This clone was picked up one time. This chain connects TRBV14 to TRBJ2-1, with D perhaps TRBD2 (6 bases). The CDR3 runs 13 residues. In germline, CDR1 is SGHDN, CDR2 FVKESK. V dropped 1 base and J dropped 9 bases, with 10 bases sitting between them. This chain's CDR3 is CASSQGMGGEQFF. The CDR3 bases are TGTGCCAGCAGCCAAGGTATGGGAGGTGAGCAGTTCTTC.

This chain joins TRBV30 and TRBJ2-7; D might be TRBD2 (5 bases). The CDR3 consists of 14 residues. The germline V gene encodes CDR1 GTSNPN and CDR2 SVGIG (reference sequence). Trimming cost V 3 bases and J 5 bases, with 17 bases left between them. DNA for the CDR3: TGTGCCTGGAGAGGACTGGTGGTTGCGGACGAGCAGTACTTC. Amino acids: CAWRGLVVADEQYF.

The chain carries TRBV20-1 and TRBJ1-1; no definite D call. The germline CDR1 and CDR2 sequences are DFQATT and SNEGSKA (reference sequence). V dropped 2 bases and J dropped 7 bases, with 8 bases sitting between them. The CDR3 has 11 residues. CDR3 protein: CSARREVEAFF. DNA for the CDR3: TGCAGTGCTAGACGGGAGGTTGAAGCTTTCTTT.

CDR3 nucleotides: TGTGCCAGCAGCCCATCGGCGACAGGGGGTTTCTCTGGCTACACCTTC. Translated: CASSPSATGGFSGYTF. The V gene is TRBV11-2, the J gene TRBJ1-2; 9 bases agree with TRBD1. Germline CDR1 and CDR2: SGHAT and FQNNGV. Trimming at V came to 5 bases and at J to 7 bases, leaving 14 bases not matched to a gene. The CDR3 length is 16 residues.

DNA for the CDR3: TGTGCCAGCAGTGCGGACAGGGGCTTAGAGCAGTTCTTC. It specifies CASSADRGLEQFF. This sequence joins TRBV6-4 and TRBJ2-1; 9 bases are a match to TRBD1. The CDR3 consists of 13 residues. Per the germline V gene, CDR1 is MRHNA and CDR2 is SNTAGT. Trimming took 4 bases from V and 10 from J; bases not matched to a gene: 5.

This sequence joins TRBV9 and TRBJ2-7; TRBD2 agrees at 11 bases. CDR1 is SGDLS and CDR2 is YYNGEE in the germline V gene. This CDR3 has 12 residues. The CDR3 DNA follows: TGTGCCAGCAGCCAATTACCGGGGACTAGCGGCGTC. Protein sequence: CASSQLPGTSGV.

V usage is TRBV28 and J usage is TRBJ1-1; no reliable D call. CDR3 length equals 16 residues. V lost 1 base and J lost 1, with 13 bases in between. Germline CDR1 MDHEN, CDR2 SYDVKM. The CDR3 here is CASSLYMETGNTEAFF. The CDR3 DNA reads TGTGCCAGCAGTTTATATATGGAGACGGGGAACACTGAAGCTTTCTTT.

J is TRBJ2-5 and V is TRBV2; D is possibly TRBD1 (5 bases). The CDR3 runs 16 residues. V was shortened by 8 bases and J by 0 bases, with 19 bases between the two germline ends. Germline V lookup: CDR1 SNHLY, CDR2 FYNNEI. The CDR3 loop is CASQPPGYRYQETQYF. DNA of the CDR3: TGTGCCAGCCAACCCCCAGGGTATCGGTACCAAGAGACCCAGTACTTC.

The chain joins TRBV10-3 to TRBJ2-1, with TRBD2 matching 12 bases. This CDR3 contains 18 residues. V lost 1 base to trimming and J lost 2 bases; unmatched junction nucleotides: 6. Per germline, CDR1 ENHRY and CDR2 SYGVKD. CDR3 bases: TGTGCCATCAGTGAGTTCCGACTAGCGGGAGAGACCTACAATGAGCAGTTCTTC. It encodes CAISEFRLAGETYNEQFF.

The chain links TRBV27 to TRBJ1-5; 8 nucleotides agree with TRBD1. CDR3 length: 16 amino acids. The V gene's germline CDR1 is MNHEY and CDR2 SMNVEV (reference sequence). Trimming removed 8 bases from V and 0 bases from J; junction bases left unmatched: 9. The DNA for the CDR3 is TGTGCCAGCCGCGGGCAGGGGGCGCATAGCAATCAGCCCCAGCATTTT. Its protein product is CASRGQGAHSNQPQHF.